This TCR beta chain was observed in a study of response to subunit inactivated influenza vaccine. Study-wide results and caveats: Every seasonal influenza vaccination brings in few new T cells, the authors suggested.

MiXCR, run by TCRdb on the RT-PCR reads, gives a single entry per CDR3 protein. Among hundreds of thousands of distinct CDR3 sequences, 15% to 19% were seen once, and the ten largest hold under 14%. The CDR3 runs 14 residues. Germline-derived CDR1 and CDR2 are SGHDN and FVKESK. Between the trimmed V and J ends, which lost 6 bases and 3 bases, there was a span of 12 bases. This clonotype was seen only a few times. Its specificity is unknown. This chain uses TRBV14 with TRBJ1-5; TRBD1 might be the D (6 bases). The receptor's source is a man aged 50-60 years who received an inactivated influenza vaccine. Sequences were derived from PBMCs from blood, sampled 11 to 12 days after vaccination. The CDR3 sequence is CASRRDTLNQPQHF. CDR3 bases: TGTGCCAGCAGGCGGGACACCCTCAATCAGCCCCAGCATTTT.